This is a list of T cell receptor beta chains from one sample in a study of human versus mouse CDR3 diversity and MHC coevolution. Produced via immunoSEQ multiplex PCR; TCRdb's table is partial and in-frame only. The table has some 82,000 clones, about 94% seen once. The sample was naive CD4+ T cells from blood. The receptors were gathered from a person aged 25-75 years in good health. The CDR3 runs from the conserved cysteine through the conserved F or W. The D gene is left open where the match is weak. Size is omitted from some rows. Given values are once, few, many or a class for expanded clones.

>TRBJ2-7|NA|TRBV18|NA|15
CASSPVGESSYEQYF
TGTGCCAGCTCACCAGTCGGGGAGAGCTCCTACGAGCAGTACTTC
>TRBJ1-2|NA|TRBV27|NA|14
CASRTWEGNYGYTF
TGTGCCAGCAGGACATGGGAGGGAAACTATGGCTACACCTTC
>TRBJ2-7|NA|TRBV7-7|NA|15
CASSLGTTGSYEQYF
TGTGCTAGCAGCTTAGGAACAACAGGGTCCTACGAGCAGTACTTC
>TRBJ2-1|NA|TRBV10-1|TRBD2|17
CASSPSGRALEYNEQFF
TGCGCCAGCAGTCCTAGCGGGAGGGCCCTCGAGTACAATGAGCAGTTCTTC
>TRBJ2-5|NA|TRBV7-7|TRBD1|16
CASSLGGTGNQETQYF
TGTGCCAGCAGCTTAGGGGGGACAGGGAACCAAGAGACCCAGTACTTC
>TRBJ1-2|NA|TRBV18|TRBD1|15
CASSPRTGEGYGYTF
TGTGCCAGCTCACCCCGGACAGGGGAAGGCTATGGCTACACCTTC
>TRBJ2-7|NA|TRBV7-9|TRBD1|15
CASSQPTGTSYEQYF
TGTGCCAGCAGCCAACCGACAGGGACCTCCTACGAGCAGTACTTC
>TRBJ2-1|NA|TRBV6-1|TRBD1|15
CASSAVDRGGREQFF
TGTGCCAGCAGTGCAGTGGACAGGGGTGGCAGGGAGCAGTTCTTC
>TRBJ2-7|NA|TRBV18|TRBD2|18
CASSPGGLAGGRDYEQYF
TGTGCCAGCTCACCAGGAGGACTAGCGGGTGGTCGGGACTACGAGCAGTACTTC
>TRBJ2-5|NA|TRBV9|TRBD2|16
CASSASGTSAQETQYF
TGTGCCAGCAGCGCCTCCGGGACTAGCGCCCAAGAGACCCAGTACTTC
>TRBJ2-7|NA|TRBV5-1|TRBD1|13
CASSSSQGYEQYF
TGCGCCAGCAGCTCCTCACAGGGGTACGAGCAGTACTTC
>TRBJ2-7|NA|TRBV18|NA|13
CASSPLELYEQYF
TGTGCCAGCTCACCACTTGAGCTTTACGAGCAGTACTTC
>TRBJ2-3|NA|TRBV4-3|NA|13
CASSQSYSDTQYF
TGCGCCAGCAGCCAATCCTACTCAGATACGCAGTATTTT
>TRBJ2-5|NA|TRBV7-2|NA|16
CASSLSAGAAVETQYF
TGTGCCAGCAGCTTGTCTGCGGGGGCCGCAGTAGAGACCCAGTACTTC
>TRBJ1-4|NA|TRBV7-6|TRBD1|15
CASSSDRGAGEKLFF
TGTGCCAGCAGTTCAGACAGGGGAGCGGGTGAAAAACTGTTTTTT
>TRBJ2-3|NA|TRBV15|TRBD2|14
CATSLRGGADTQYF
TGTGCCACCAGCTTGCGCGGGGGGGCGGATACGCAGTATTTT
>TRBJ1-1|NA|TRBV18|NA|15
CASSPPEGRVTEAFF
TGTGCCAGCTCACCACCGGAGGGGCGGGTCACTGAAGCTTTCTTT
>TRBJ2-7|NA|TRBV5-4|TRBD2|16
CASSPPLGGRALEQYF
TGTGCCAGCAGCCCCCCCCTGGGCGGGAGGGCGTTGGAGCAGTACTTC
>TRBJ2-7|NA|TRBV5-1|TRBD2|15
CASSSGLAGTYEQYF
TGCGCCAGCAGCTCGGGACTAGCGGGGACTTACGAGCAGTACTTC
>TRBJ2-1|NA|TRBV20-1|TRBD2|10
CSARRREGLF
TGCAGTGCTAGACGGCGGGAGGGCCTCTTC
>TRBJ1-4|NA|TRBV7-9|NA|13
CASSLAERSGLFF
TGTGCCAGCAGCTTAGCGGAGAGGTCCGGACTGTTTTTT
>TRBJ1-5|once|TRBV5-8|NA|16
CASSSGQRLFNQPQHF
TGTGCCAGCAGCTCTGGACAGCGACTATTCAATCAGCCCCAGCATTTT
>TRBJ1-6|NA|TRBV5-1|NA|14
CASSLPGGNSPLHF
TGCGCCAGCAGCTTGCCCGGCGGGAATTCACCCCTCCACTTT
>TRBJ1-2|NA|TRBV7-9|NA|15
CASSPRDTTNYGYTF
TGTGCCAGCAGCCCCCGGGACACCACTAACTATGGCTACACCTTC
>TRBJ2-6|NA|TRBV7-2|NA|14
CASSDRRGANVLTF
TGTGCCAGCAGCGATAGAAGAGGGGCCAACGTCCTGACTTTC
>TRBJ1-2|NA|TRBV18|TRBD1|16
CASSPSSDRGQGGYTF
TGTGCCAGCTCACCGTCCTCTGACAGGGGGCAGGGTGGCTACACCTTC
>TRBJ1-5|few|TRBV19|NA|11
CASSTDQPQHF
TGTGCCAGTAGTACCGATCAGCCCCAGCATTTT
>TRBJ1-4|few|TRBV7-3|TRBD1|13
CASSSRTGEKLFF
TGTGCCAGCAGCTCCCGGACAGGTGAAAAACTGTTTTTT
>TRBJ1-3|NA|TRBV6-6|NA|15
CASSYEGISGNTIYF
TGTGCCAGCAGTTACGAGGGAATCTCTGGAAACACCATATATTTT
>TRBJ2-1|NA|TRBV30|TRBD2|15
CAWSDGTSGYNEQFF
TGTGCCTGGAGTGACGGGACTAGCGGCTACAATGAGCAGTTCTTC
>TRBJ1-2|NA|TRBV7-2|NA|13
CASSWVPEEGYTF
TGTGCCAGCAGCTGGGTCCCCGAGGAGGGCTACACCTTC
>TRBJ2-2|NA|TRBV27|NA|16
CASSTRTTANTGELFF
TGTGCCAGCAGTACTCGGACTACCGCGAACACCGGGGAGCTGTTTTTT
>TRBJ1-1|NA|TRBV6-5|NA|12
CASSTDSVRAFF
TGTGCCAGCAGTACCGACAGCGTCAGGGCTTTCTTT
>TRBJ2-7|NA|TRBV19|NA|13
CASSIRRTDEQYF
TGTGCCAGTAGTATCAGGAGGACAGACGAGCAGTACTTC
>TRBJ1-4|NA|TRBV9|NA|13
CASSVAGNEKLFF
TGTGCCAGCAGCGTAGCAGGGAATGAAAAACTGTTTTTT
>TRBJ1-2|NA|TRBV7-2|NA|13
CASSLAGDRGYTF
TGTGCCAGCAGCTTAGCAGGGGATCGTGGCTACACCTTC
>TRBJ1-2|NA|TRBV7-3|TRBD1|16
CASSLGPGQGDYGYTF
TGTGCCAGCAGCTTGGGACCGGGACAGGGGGACTATGGCTACACCTTC
>TRBJ2-1|NA|TRBV5-1|TRBD1|14
CASSSGTAINEQFF
TGCGCCAGCAGCTCAGGGACAGCGATCAATGAGCAGTTCTTC
>TRBJ1-2|NA|TRBV7-2|TRBD1|14
CASSLARQGGGYTF
TGTGCCAGCAGCTTAGCGCGACAGGGGGGTGGCTACACCTTC
>TRBJ1-5|NA|TRBV6-1|TRBD1|15
CASRVTGVSNQPQHF
TGTGCCAGCAGAGTTACAGGGGTTTCCAATCAGCCCCAGCATTTT